The 24 T cell receptor beta chains reported below all come from one sample, sequenced in a study of blood T cell repertoires in COVID-19 (dated by TCRdb to between 2020 and 2021). The library was prepared using the immunoSEQ multiplex PCR assay. Here the immuneACCESS table is served through TCRdb, limited to in-frame sequences with V and J called. Missing clones are a known gap in these copies; in checked studies unresolved V genes cover under half, and the rest lacks a known reason. Across this sample there are around 260,000 clones, with about four fifths seen only once. The ten largest account for 15% to 18% of the sample. Sequencing used peripheral blood. These receptor sequences come from a person between 65 and 79 years old with COVID-19, enrolled during active disease.

This clone was counted between two and nine times. This chain connects TRBV7-2 to TRBJ2-2; D may be TRBD1 (5 bases). Trimming stripped 5 bases from V and 1 base from J, with 11 bases between. The CDR3 loop spans 15 amino acids. Germline assignment: CDR1 SGHTA and CDR2 FQGNSA. The CDR3 spells CASSQGSGNTGELFF. The CDR3 DNA sequence: TGTGCCAGCAGCCAGGGATCGGGGAACACCGGGGAGCTGTTTTTT.

The V call is TRBV3-1 (or the pseudogene TRBV3-2), the J call TRBJ2-3; unclear D gene. Trimming removed 1 base at V and 0 bases at J, with 5 bases between. In germline, CDR1 is LGHDT, CDR2 YNNKEL (reference sequence). This CDR3 has 14 residues. The CDR3 is CASSQASSTDTQYF. The CDR3 nucleotides read TGTGCCAGCAGCCAAGCCTCCAGCACAGATACGCAGTATTTT.

The gene calls are TRBV5-1 and TRBJ1-4; 7 positions match TRBD1. Per germline, CDR1 SGHRS and CDR2 YFSETQ. CDR3 length equals 14 residues. J was trimmed by 4 bases and V by 3 bases; bases with no gene match: 3. CDR3 region: CASSSGDSNEKLFF. CDR3 coding DNA: TGCGCCAGCAGCTCCGGGGACAGTAATGAAAAACTGTTTTTT.

V usage is TRBV5-1 and J usage is TRBJ2-1, with 7 positions matching TRBD1. This CDR3 has 14 amino acids. From germline, CDR1 is SGHRS and CDR2 YFSETQ. The junction had 9 bases not matched to a gene; V was cut back by 3 bases and J by 9 bases. The CDR3 sequence is CASSWGDRDGEQFF. The CDR3 region has the DNA TGCGCCAGCAGCTGGGGCGACAGGGACGGTGAGCAGTTCTTC.

In nucleotides, the CDR3 is TGTGCCAGCTCACCACGTGCAGCGGGGGCATCCTCTGGGGCCAACGTCCTGACTTTC. Its protein is CASSPRAAGASSGANVLTF. The chain combines TRBV18 with TRBJ2-6, with 8 bases aligning to TRBD2. Trimming took 1 base from V and 0 from J; bases not matched to a gene: 8. This CDR3 region has 19 residues. CDR1 and CDR2 from the germline V gene are KGHSH and LQKENI.

CDR3 in amino acids: CASSLGPSTDPYNSPLHF. The CDR3 DNA follows: TGTGCCAGCAGCTTGGGACCCTCGACAGATCCCTATAATTCACCCCTCCACTTT. The rearrangement joins TRBV5-4 to TRBJ1-6; TRBD1 is a possible D gene (5 bases). The CDR3 extends over 18 amino acids. V was pared by 0 bases and J by 2 bases, with 15 bases between. CDR1 and CDR2 from the germline V gene are SGHNT and YYREEE (reference sequence).

This rearrangement joins TRBV6-6 to TRBJ2-5, with TRBD1 as a possible D gene (5 bases). This CDR3 has 14 residues. Deletions cut 2 bases from V and 4 bases from J, with 11 bases between. The germline gives CDR1 MNHNY, CDR2 SVGAGI (reference sequence). Written as DNA, the CDR3 is TGTGCCAGCAGTTACGAACGAAGGGGAGAGACCCAGTACTTC. Protein: CASSYERRGETQYF.

V is TRBV3-1 (or the pseudogene TRBV3-2) and J is TRBJ1-3; no reliable D call. Germline CDR1 and CDR2: LGHDT and YNNKEL (reference sequence). Trimming left V 0 bases short and J 4 bases short, with 4 bases between. The CDR3 contains 13 residues. CDR3 nucleotide sequence: TGTGCCAGCAGCCAAGACTCCGGAAACACCATATATTTT. Translation gives CASSQDSGNTIYF.

This sequence joins TRBV19 and TRBJ2-3, with 8 nucleotides matching TRBD2. V dropped 3 bases and J dropped 0; count of bases not matched to a gene: 8. The CDR3 sequence is 17 residues long. Germline CDR1 LNHDA, CDR2 SQIVND (reference sequence). The CDR3 spells CASSMLAGHTSTDTQYF. In DNA, the CDR3 is TGTGCCAGTAGTATGTTAGCGGGGCACACTAGCACAGATACGCAGTATTTT.

Here the CDR3 DNA reads TGTGCCAGCTCACCACTAGCGGGGACTAGCCAGGCTGGGGCCAACGTCCTGACTTTC. Translation: CASSPLAGTSQAGANVLTF. This chain joins TRBV18 and TRBJ2-6; 9 bases line up with TRBD2. The CDR3 is 19 amino acids. Germline V CDR1 and CDR2: KGHSH, LQKENI. V dropped 1 base and J dropped 2; count of bases not matched to a gene: 9.

V and J are TRBV5-1 and TRBJ1-2; TRBD1 aligns across 8 bases. V shed 4 bases and J 7 bases; nucleotides not matched to a gene: 9. Germline V gene data show CDR1 as SGHRS and CDR2 as YFSETQ. This CDR3 is built from 14 residues. The chain's CDR3 is CASSVAGGMGGYTF. As DNA, the CDR3 is TGCGCCAGCAGCGTAGCAGGGGGCATGGGTGGCTACACCTTC.

The chain uses TRBV7-2 and TRBJ2-5; 9 bases match TRBD2. The CDR3 loop spans 19 amino acids. The germline CDR1 and CDR2 sequences are SGHTA and FQGNSA. Trimming cost V 2 bases and J 4 bases; bases outside gene matches: 17. This CDR3 is CASSLLAGGRVAPRETQYF. The CDR3 DNA follows: TGTGCCAGCAGCTTATTGGCGGGGGGGCGGGTAGCTCCCAGAGAGACCCAGTACTTC.

V is TRBV6-5 and J is TRBJ2-5; possibly TRBD2 for D (6 bases). V lost 6 bases and J 4 bases, leaving 18 bases between the germline ends. Looked up from germline, CDR1 is MNHEY and CDR2 is SVGAGI. The CDR3 is 15 residues long. DNA of the CDR3: TGTGCCAGCAGCCTGGACGGGGGAACGGGAGAGACCCAGTACTTC. As protein: CASSLDGGTGETQYF.

The rearrangement uses TRBV19 and TRBJ2-2; 7 bases agree with TRBD2. V lost 5 bases, J lost 4 bases, and 4 bases stayed unmatched. The CDR3 consists of 14 residues. CDR1 LNHDA and CDR2 SQIVND come from the germline V gene (reference sequence). For the CDR3, the DNA is TGTGCCAGTAGTCCCAGCGGGACCACCGGGGAGCTGTTTTTT. Translation: CASSPSGTTGELFF.

The chain is built from TRBV29-1 and TRBJ2-1, with D possibly TRBD1 on 5 matching bases. This CDR3 contains 12 residues. Germline lookup yields CDR1 SQVTM and CDR2 ANQGSEA. V lost 7 bases, J lost 8 bases, and 15 bases lay in between. The CDR3 nucleotides are TGCAGCGGGCAGGGTGTGGTTGATGAGCAGTTCTTC. Its protein product is CSGQGVVDEQFF.

J is TRBJ2-3 and V is TRBV27, with 9 nucleotides matching TRBD2. V dropped 5 bases and J dropped 1; count of bases not matched to a gene: 4. The length of the CDR3 is 15 residues. Germline assignment: CDR1 MNHEY and CDR2 SMNVEV (reference sequence). In DNA form, the CDR3 reads TGTGCCAGCAGTATGCCTAGCGGGGGCACAGATACGCAGTATTTT. Encoded protein: CASSMPSGGTDTQYF.

This sequence joins TRBV5-1 and TRBJ1-5; TRBD1 might be the D (5 bases). This CDR3 is built from 15 residues. Germline V gives CDR1 SGHRS, CDR2 YFSETQ. V lost 0 bases to trimming and J lost 0 bases, with 7 bases between them. The CDR3 DNA sequence: TGCGCCAGCAGCTTGGGTGGGGCTAGCAATCAGCCCCAGCATTTT. Translation: CASSLGGASNQPQHF.

The table lists this clone with a few counts. CDR3 in amino acids: CASSPPFGTVKETQYF. In DNA form, the CDR3 reads TGTGCCAGCAGCCCACCTTTCGGGACAGTAAAAGAGACCCAGTACTTC. V and J are TRBV7-9 and TRBJ2-5, with TRBD1 matching over 7 bases. This CDR3 has 16 residues. Germline CDR1 reads SEHNR; CDR2 reads FQNEAQ (reference sequence). V trimming: 5 bases; J trimming: 3 bases; junction bases outside the gene matches: 12. Full variable domain (rest looked up from reference TRBV7-9 and TRBJ2-5): DTGVSQNPRHKITKRGQNVTFRCDPISEHNRLYWYRQTLGQGPEFLTYFQNEAQLEKSRLLSDRFSAERPKGSFSTLEIQRTEQGDSAMYLCASSPPFGTVKETQYFGPGTRLLVL.

The count of this clone is one. The V call is TRBV6-1, the J call TRBJ2-7, with D possibly matching TRBD1 (5 bases). This CDR3 contains 18 residues. The ends were cut back, 0 bases at V and 3 bases at J, with 21 bases in the middle. Germline V gene sequence: CDR1 MNHNS, CDR2 SASEGT. The CDR3, as DNA: TGTGCCAGCAGTGAAGCTCTTCTGGTCGTCGGCAGGGACTACGAGCAGTACTTC. Translated, it gives CASSEALLVVGRDYEQYF.

CDR3 loop: CASSPGGNYNEQFF. CDR3 DNA: TGTGCCAGCAGCCCAGGGGGAAACTACAATGAGCAGTTCTTC. The chain links TRBV16 to TRBJ2-1; 7 positions match TRBD1. This CDR3 spans 14 amino acids. The germline CDR1 and CDR2 sequences are KGHSY and FQNENV. V was clipped by 4 bases and J by 3 bases; unmatched bases: 3.

This rearrangement joins TRBV20-1 to TRBJ1-5; no firm D call. V gave up 3 bases and J gave up 2 bases, with 11 bases separating them. The CDR3 has 14 amino acids. Germline assignment: CDR1 DFQATT and CDR2 SNEGSKA (reference sequence). CDR3 bases: TGCAGTGCTAGTTCCCCGTTAGGCAATCAGCCCCAGCATTTT. As protein: CSASSPLGNQPQHF.

This chain joins TRBV7-8 and TRBJ2-7, with a weak D call TRBD2 (6 bases). CDR1 and CDR2 from the germline V gene are SGHVS and FQNEAQ. The length of the CDR3 is 13 residues. V lost 2 bases to trimming and J lost 6 bases, with 11 bases between them. The CDR3 loop reads CASSLSGSSEQYF. In nucleotides, the CDR3 is TGTGCCAGCAGCTTATCCGGGAGTAGCGAGCAGTACTTC.

The chain links TRBV11-2 to TRBJ2-7; D possibly corresponds to TRBD2 (6 bases). The ends were cut back, 0 bases at V and 6 bases at J, with 9 bases in the middle. The CDR3 spans 13 residues. Germline V gene lookup returns CDR1 SGHAT and CDR2 FQNNGV. CDR3 sequence: CASSLDLGGEQYF. The CDR3 DNA is TGTGCCAGCAGCTTAGATCTCGGGGGCGAGCAGTACTTC. Combining the CDR3 with reference TRBV11-2 and TRBJ2-7 gives the whole variable domain EAGVAQSPRYKIIEKRQSVAFWCNPISGHATLYWYQQILGQGPKLLIQFQNNGVVDDSQLPKDRFSAERLKGVDSTLKIQPAKLEDSAVYLCASSLDLGGEQYFGPGTRLTVT.

This rearrangement joins TRBV5-5 to TRBJ2-6; D is perhaps TRBD2 (5 bases). The CDR3 has 15 residues. V lost 4 bases and J 0 bases, leaving 8 bases between the germline ends. CDR1 and CDR2 (germline): SGHKS, YYEKEE (reference sequence). The CDR3 sequence is CASSPAGSGANVLTF. The CDR3 DNA reads TGTGCCAGCAGCCCGGCGGGCTCTGGGGCCAACGTCCTGACTTTC.